Below, 21 T cell receptor beta chains from the same sample are listed, as sequenced in a study of T cells expressing NK-cell markers. No DNA is given; TCRdb re-called the 5' RACE reads and lists each CDR3 protein once. In total, the table holds about 410,000 distinct CDR3 sequences. The specimen was blood T cells: a sorted CD56 or NKG2C T cell subset, CD4+ or CD8+ T cells, or bulk PBMC T cells (not recorded which). The receptors were gathered from a woman aged 45-60 years in good health.

The genes are TRBV24-1 and TRBJ2-5; TCRdb indicates TRBD2, and absent DNA this call remains unverified. Per germline, CDR1 KGHDR and CDR2 SFDVKD. This CDR3 spans 15 amino acids. CDR3 sequence reads: CATSGMGLQEETQYF.

The chain carries TRBV18 and TRBJ2-1. CDR3 length: 13 residues. Germline V CDR1 and CDR2: KGHSH, LQKENI. CDR3 loop: CASSPRQNNEQFF.

This chain connects TRBV12-3 or TRBV12-4 to TRBJ2-1; with no DNA, the TCRdb D assignment of TRBD2 cannot be verified. The CDR3 extends over 15 amino acids. This CDR3 is CASSPGTSGNNEQFF.

The chain combines TRBV20-1 with TRBJ2-3; TCRdb names TRBD2, which stays unverified in the absence of DNA. Germline loops: CDR1 DFQATT, CDR2 SNEGSKA (reference sequence). There are 22 residues in the CDR3. The CDR3 sequence: CSALVRPGTSGTGGGGTDTQYF.

The genes are TRBV20-1 and TRBJ1-3; the TRBD1 assignment by TCRdb is unverifiable without DNA. This CDR3 region has 16 residues. Germline assignment: CDR1 DFQATT and CDR2 SNEGSKA (reference sequence). The CDR3 loop is CSARWRGESHGNTIYF.

The CDR3 reads CASSPSHPGLVVNEQFF. J is TRBJ2-1 and V is TRBV12-3 or TRBV12-4; without DNA, the TCRdb call of TRBD2 cannot be checked. The CDR3 has 17 residues.

The rearrangement links TRBV27 to TRBJ2-3; TCRdb picks TRBD1, but there is no DNA to check that call. This CDR3 region has 15 residues. CDR1 is MNHEY, CDR2 SMNVEV, per germline (reference sequence). CDR3 amino acids: CASSWGQGGTDTQYF.

The J gene is TRBJ2-7, the V gene TRBV7-9. The CDR3 runs to 13 residues. Per the germline V gene, CDR1 is SEHNR and CDR2 is FQNEAQ (reference sequence). The CDR3 here is CASSLGLHYEQYF.

This sequence joins TRBV20-1 and TRBJ1-2. CDR1 and CDR2 (germline): DFQATT, SNEGSKA (reference sequence). The CDR3 runs to 12 residues. CDR3 amino acids: CSALGGEDGYTF.

The V gene is TRBV6-5, the J gene TRBJ2-5; TCRdb's D call, TRBD1, is unchecked because there is no DNA. The CDR3 sequence is 15 residues long. CDR1 is MNHEY, CDR2 SVGAGI, per germline. The CDR3 loop is CASSETGGMFKTQYF.

The CDR3 sequence is CASFPSGPDSPETQYF. The chain has TRBV5-1 and TRBJ2-5; TCRdb designates TRBD2, a call that cannot be tested without DNA. In germline, CDR1 is SGHRS, CDR2 YFSETQ. The CDR3 loop spans 16 amino acids.

V is TRBV20-1 and J is TRBJ1-6. The germline V gene has CDR1 DFQATT and CDR2 SNEGSKA (reference sequence). This CDR3 region has 13 residues. This CDR3 reads CSARVVADSPLHF.

The chain uses TRBV5-6 and TRBJ2-5; as DNA is missing, the TRBD2 call by TCRdb cannot be tested. CDR1 and CDR2 from the germline V gene are SGHDT and YYEEEE. There are 17 residues in the CDR3. The CDR3 protein is CASSSTRSGRMGETQYF.

The V and J genes are TRBV12-3 or TRBV12-4 and TRBJ1-5; without DNA, the TCRdb call of TRBD1 cannot be checked. CDR3 size: 19 residues. CDR3 sequence: CASSFVGLGSTGRNQPQHF.

This chain links TRBV12-3 or TRBV12-4 with TRBJ2-2; TCRdb gives TRBD1 as the D gene, but with no DNA this cannot be confirmed. The CDR3 consists of 16 residues. The CDR3 loop is CASSLGQGAGTGELFF.

This rearrangement joins TRBV9 to TRBJ1-1; TCRdb names TRBD1, which stays unverified in the absence of DNA. The V gene's germline CDR1 is SGDLS and CDR2 YYNGEE. This CDR3 contains 18 residues. This chain's CDR3 is CASSPALDRVVVNTEAFF.

The V and J genes are TRBV27 and TRBJ2-7; without DNA, the TCRdb call of TRBD1 cannot be checked. CDR3 length equals 14 residues. Germline values: CDR1 MNHEY, CDR2 SMNVEV (reference sequence). CDR3 region: CASTRKAGSHEQYF.

The rearrangement joins TRBV3-1 to TRBJ1-6; checking the TCRdb D call of TRBD1 is not possible without DNA. The CDR3 loop spans 16 amino acids. The germline gives CDR1 LGHDT, CDR2 YNNKEL (reference sequence). The CDR3 sequence: CASSQQGQGVGSPLHF. The variable domain in full, with the rest retrieved from reference TRBV3-1 and TRBJ1-6, is DTAVSQTPKYLVTQMGNDKSIKCEQNLGHDTMYWYKQDSKKFLKIMFSYNNKELIINETVPNRFSPKSPDKAHLNLHINSLELGDSAVYFCASSQQGQGVGSPLHFGNGTRLTVT.

V and J are TRBV5-1 and TRBJ1-4; with no DNA, the TCRdb D assignment of TRBD1 cannot be verified. CDR1 and CDR2 (germline): SGHRS, YFSETQ. This CDR3 region has 14 residues. CDR3 sequence: CASSGRGTNEKLFF.

The chain has TRBV19 and TRBJ2-5. The length of the CDR3 is 14 residues. The germline V gene encodes CDR1 LNHDA and CDR2 SQIVND (reference sequence). The CDR3 here is CASSIGTLGETQYF.

This chain connects TRBV11-2 to TRBJ2-5; with no DNA, the TCRdb D assignment of TRBD2 cannot be verified. The CDR3 has 14 amino acids. Looked up from germline, CDR1 is SGHAT and CDR2 is FQNNGV. The CDR3 loop is CASSFTSGQETQYF.